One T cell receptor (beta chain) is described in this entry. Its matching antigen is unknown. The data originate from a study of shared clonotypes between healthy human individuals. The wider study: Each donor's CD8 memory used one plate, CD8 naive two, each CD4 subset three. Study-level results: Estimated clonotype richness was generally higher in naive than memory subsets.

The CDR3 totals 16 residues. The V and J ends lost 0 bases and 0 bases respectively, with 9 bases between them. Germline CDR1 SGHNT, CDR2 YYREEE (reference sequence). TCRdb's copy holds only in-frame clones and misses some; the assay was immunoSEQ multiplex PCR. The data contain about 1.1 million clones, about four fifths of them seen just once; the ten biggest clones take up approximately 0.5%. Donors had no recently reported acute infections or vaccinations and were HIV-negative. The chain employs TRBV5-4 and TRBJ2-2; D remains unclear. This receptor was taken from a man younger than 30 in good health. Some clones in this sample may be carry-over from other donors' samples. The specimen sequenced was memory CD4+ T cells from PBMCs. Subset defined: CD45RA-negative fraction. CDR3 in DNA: TGTGCCAGCAGCTTGGCGACACCAGCGAACACCGGGGAGCTGTTTTTT. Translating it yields CASSLATPANTGELFF.